The source of this T cell receptor beta chain is a study of CD8+ T cells in alopecia areata. Points from the study as a whole: Lesional scalp, especially alopecia totalis/universalis, showed higher clonality than normal scalp.

Treatment described: oral pan-JAK inhibitor, 5-10 mg twice daily. RNA was extracted and reverse transcribed into cDNA as the sequencing template. TCRdb keeps only in-frame clones here, not all; method: immunoSEQ multiplex PCR. The table has about 260,000 clones, over 45% seen once; the top ten hold more than 0.85%. Between the trimmed V and J ends, which lost 2 bases and 9 bases, there was a span of 8 bases. There are 13 residues in the CDR3. Germline lookup yields CDR1 MGHDK and CDR2 SYGVNS. On this clone: The antigen remains unidentified.

The clonotype originates from a human donor with alopecia areata. Sequencing used CD4+ T cells sorted from blood, obtained around week 53, from a patient treated with tofacitinib. The rearrangement uses TRBV25-1 and TRBJ1-6; D is perhaps TRBD1 (5 bases). The DNA for the CDR3 is TGTGCCAGCAGTGAACGTGGGACTTCACCCCTCCACTTT. Encoded protein: CASSERGTSPLHF.